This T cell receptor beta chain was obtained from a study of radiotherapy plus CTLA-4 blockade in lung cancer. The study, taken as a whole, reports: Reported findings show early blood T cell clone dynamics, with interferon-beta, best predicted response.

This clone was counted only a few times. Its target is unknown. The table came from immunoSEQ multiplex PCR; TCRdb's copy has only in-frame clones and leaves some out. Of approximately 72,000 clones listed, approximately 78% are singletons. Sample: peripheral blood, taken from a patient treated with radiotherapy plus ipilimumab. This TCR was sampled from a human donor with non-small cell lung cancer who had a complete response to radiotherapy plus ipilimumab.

In DNA form, the CDR3 reads TGCGCCAGCAGCCACCGGGACAGGGGGCTGGGAGAGCAGTACTTC. Protein: CASSHRDRGLGEQYF. The J gene is TRBJ2-7, the V gene TRBV4-3; 12 bases agree with TRBD1. V trimming: 3 bases; J trimming: 7 bases; junction bases outside the gene matches: 7. The CDR3 is made up of 15 amino acids. Germline V CDR1 and CDR2: LGHNA, YSLEER.